Following are 25 T cell receptor beta chains from one sample sequenced in a study of cytomegalovirus exposure and HLA in healthy donors (dated by TCRdb to the late 2010s). Libraries were built with the immunoSEQ multiplex PCR assay. For the multiplex PCR, a mixture combining 60 forward primers for TCR Vbeta segments and 13 reverse primers for TCR Jbeta segments was used. Entries here come from immuneACCESS through TCRdb and include only in-frame sequences with V and J called. Some clones fail to appear in such tables; in the studies checked, an unresolved V gene covers under half of the shortfall, and the cause of the remainder is unknown. This specimen's table enumerates around 75,000 clones. The top ten clones comprise over 4.5% of the sample. Specimen: PBMCs. These receptors all stem from a man aged 40-49 years in good health and CMV-seronegative.

The chain employs TRBV7-9 and TRBJ1-2; 8 bases are a match to TRBD1. CDR1 is SEHNR, CDR2 FQNEAQ, per germline (reference sequence). CDR3 length: 15 residues. V shed 5 bases, J shed 4 bases, and the junction held 9 bases outside the gene matches. The CDR3 reads CASSQTGTGIYGYTF. DNA for the CDR3: TGTGCCAGCAGCCAGACCGGGACAGGCATCTATGGCTACACCTTC.

The chain couples TRBV5-1 to TRBJ1-4, with a tentative D call TRBD1 (5 bases). Trimming took off 0 bases at V and 8 bases at J, with 11 bases between the two ends. This CDR3 is 14 amino acids long. Germline-derived CDR1 and CDR2 are SGHRS and YFSETQ. The CDR3, as DNA: TGCGCCAGCAGCTTGGTGGGAGGGGAGGAAAAACTGTTTTTT. Translation: CASSLVGGEEKLFF.

The chain employs TRBV10-3 and TRBJ1-4, with 11 bases fitting TRBD1. In germline, CDR1 is ENHRY, CDR2 SYGVKD. V lost 5 bases to trimming and J lost 8 bases; unmatched junction nucleotides: 7. This CDR3 has 15 residues. In DNA form, the CDR3 reads TGTGCCATCAGTAGGACAGGGGGCGGAAAAGAAAAACTGTTTTTT. This translates into CAISRTGGGKEKLFF.

The chain has TRBV19 and TRBJ1-6; no definite D call. V lost 2 bases and J 9 bases, leaving 14 bases between the germline ends. Germline-derived CDR1 and CDR2 are LNHDA and SQIVND (reference sequence). The CDR3 extends over 15 amino acids. The CDR3 DNA is TGTGCCAGTAGTATATCCCAGTCGTCGGGTTCACCCCTCCACTTT. Translating it yields CASSISQSSGSPLHF.

This chain links TRBV10-2 with TRBJ2-7; 8 positions agree with TRBD1. CDR3 length: 16 amino acids. V gave up 4 bases and J gave up 2 bases; unmatched junction bases: 10. Per the germline V gene, CDR1 is WSHSY and CDR2 is SAAADI. CDR3 in DNA: TGCGCCAGCAGTGCAGACCTTTTACAGGGGGCCTACGAGCAGTACTTC. Translating it yields CASSADLLQGAYEQYF.

V gene TRBV5-4 combines with J gene TRBJ2-5; 10 bases match TRBD2. The V gene end was trimmed by 4 bases and the J gene end by 4 bases; junction bases not matched to a gene: 13. This CDR3 contains 17 residues. CDR1 is SGHNT and CDR2 is YYREEE in the germline V gene (reference sequence). CDR3 protein: CASSRAGLAGVRETQYF. The CDR3, as DNA: TGTGCCAGCAGCAGAGCCGGGCTAGCGGGAGTTCGAGAGACCCAGTACTTC.

The CDR3, as DNA: TGTGCCAGCAGCTTAAATCGCCAAGCCGAGCAGTACTTC. This translates into CASSLNRQAEQYF. The chain uses TRBV7-8 and TRBJ2-5; D ambiguous. TRBJ2-7 matches the DNA end more closely, so the J call is doubtful. The CDR3 covers 13 residues. Germline assignment: CDR1 SGHVS and CDR2 FQNEAQ.

This chain joins TRBV7-2 and TRBJ2-1, with 14 positions matching TRBD2. The germline V gene encodes CDR1 SGHTA and CDR2 FQGNSA. Trimming took 5 bases from V and 7 from J; bases not matched to a gene: 10. The CDR3 length is 17 residues. CDR3 in DNA: TGTGCCAGCAGCCCACAGACTAGCGGGAGGGTAGAGAATGAGCAGTTCTTC. It encodes CASSPQTSGRVENEQFF. Combining the CDR3 with reference TRBV7-2 and TRBJ2-1 gives the whole variable domain GAGVSQSPSNKVTEKGKDVELRCDPISGHTALYWYRQSLGQGLEFLIYFQGNSAPDKSGLPSDRFSAERTGGSVSTLTIQRTQQEDSAVYLCASSPQTSGRVENEQFFGPGTRLTVL.

This CDR3 reads CAWSFVDRVDAEAFF. The CDR3 DNA reads TGTGCCTGGAGTTTTGTTGACAGGGTGGACGCTGAAGCTTTCTTT. J is TRBJ1-1 and V is TRBV30; 7 bases line up with TRBD1. The germline CDR1 and CDR2 sequences are GTSNPN and SVGIG (reference sequence). The V gene end was trimmed by 2 bases and the J gene end by 6 bases; junction bases not matched to a gene: 12. CDR3 size: 15 residues.

The chain recombines TRBV14 with TRBJ2-7, with 7 bases fitting TRBD1. This CDR3 is built from 17 residues. Losses at the gene ends were 1 base for V and 3 bases for J; bases not matched to a gene: 12. Germline lookup yields CDR1 SGHDN and CDR2 FVKESK. CDR3 amino acids: CASSQGDRVLRFYEQYF. CDR3 sequence (DNA): TGTGCCAGCAGCCAAGGAGACAGGGTACTAAGGTTCTACGAGCAGTACTTC.

The rearrangement joins TRBV7-4 to TRBJ2-7, with D possibly matching TRBD1 (5 bases). The V gene lost 1 base and the J gene lost 2 bases, with 12 bases spanning the gap. The CDR3 extends over 15 amino acids. Germline V gives CDR1 SGHVT, CDR2 SQSDAQ. The CDR3 spells CASSLDDRKPYEQYF. CDR3 coding DNA: TGTGCCAGCAGCTTAGATGACAGAAAACCCTACGAGCAGTACTTC.

The rearrangement uses TRBV4-3 and TRBJ1-5; a possible D gene is TRBD1 (5 bases). Germline lookup yields CDR1 LGHNA and CDR2 YSLEER. This CDR3 is built from 15 residues. Trimming removed 1 base from V and 6 bases from J, with 13 bases in between. CDR3: CASSQVAGNFQPQHF. In DNA form, the CDR3 reads TGCGCCAGCAGCCAAGTCGCAGGGAATTTTCAGCCCCAGCATTTT.

The chain employs TRBV6-5 and TRBJ2-5; D remains unclear. V lost 3 bases, J lost 7 bases, and 6 bases lay in between. The CDR3 extends over 11 amino acids. The V gene's germline CDR1 is MNHEY and CDR2 SVGAGI. The CDR3 loop is CASSYVGTQYF. The CDR3 nucleotides read TGTGCCAGCAGTTATGTCGGGACCCAGTACTTC.

CDR3 DNA sequence: TGCGCCAGCAGCCAGCGTTCGGGGGGCTACGAGCAGTACTTC. It encodes CASSQRSGGYEQYF. The rearrangement uses TRBV5-1 and TRBJ2-7, with 7 bases that match TRBD2. The CDR3 spans 14 residues. Germline V gives CDR1 SGHRS, CDR2 YFSETQ. V shed 4 bases, J shed 3 bases, and the junction held 7 bases outside the gene matches. The variable domain in full, completed from reference TRBV5-1 and TRBJ2-7, reads KAGVTQTPRYLIKTRGQQVTLSCSPISGHRSVSWYQQTPGQGLQFLFEYFSETQRNKGNFPGRFSGRQFSNSRSEMNVSTLELGDSALYLCASSQRSGGYEQYFGPGTRLTVT.

The chain recombines TRBV6-6 with TRBJ2-1, with D unresolved. The CDR3 runs to 9 residues. Germline CDR1 MNHNY, CDR2 SVGAGI (reference sequence). The V end lost 6 bases, the J end lost 15 bases, and 9 bases lay between the germline ends. This CDR3 reads CASSPPMFF. CDR3 bases: TGTGCCAGCAGCCCCCCAATGTTCTTC.

The chain uses TRBV4-3 and TRBJ2-3, with TRBD1 matching 8 bases. This CDR3 contains 15 residues. Germline V gene sequence: CDR1 LGHNA, CDR2 YSLEER. J lost 1 base, V lost 5 bases, and 5 bases had no gene match. DNA for the CDR3: TGCGCCAGCAGCTACGGACAGGGTGGCACAGATACGCAGTATTTT. This sequence encodes CASSYGQGGTDTQYF.

The gene calls are TRBV18 and TRBJ1-1, with D hard to call. Germline loops: CDR1 KGHSH, CDR2 LQKENI. Trimming removed 0 bases from V and 1 base from J, with 9 bases in between. The CDR3 contains 15 residues. CDR3 loop: CASSPPQRRNTEAFF. For the CDR3, the DNA is TGTGCCAGCTCACCACCGCAGCGGCGGAACACTGAAGCTTTCTTT.

The chain is built from TRBV6-5 and TRBJ1-1, with 11 bases fitting TRBD1. The CDR3 sequence is 16 residues long. The V segment lost 2 bases and the J segment 4 bases; nucleotides outside the gene matches: 6. CDR1 is MNHEY, CDR2 SVGAGI, per germline. For the CDR3, the DNA is TGTGCCAGCAGTTACGCGGGGACAGGGGGTCGCACTGAAGCTTTCTTT. This encodes CASSYAGTGGRTEAFF.

This sequence joins TRBV6-5 and TRBJ2-3; D remains unclear. The germline V gene encodes CDR1 MNHEY and CDR2 SVGAGI. CDR3 length: 14 residues. V dropped 0 bases and J dropped 4 bases, with 8 bases sitting between them. CDR3 sequence: CASSYSRVADTQYF. CDR3 nucleotide sequence: TGTGCCAGCAGTTACTCGAGAGTGGCAGATACGCAGTATTTT.

The rearrangement uses TRBV5-4 and TRBJ2-5, with D possibly TRBD2 on 5 matching bases. V was shortened by 0 bases and J by 3 bases, with 6 bases between the two germline ends. This CDR3 has 13 amino acids. The germline V gene has CDR1 SGHNT and CDR2 YYREEE (reference sequence). The CDR3, as DNA: TGTGCCAGCAGCTTGGAGAGGGAAGAGACCCAGTACTTC. It specifies CASSLEREETQYF.

The chain combines TRBV5-1 with TRBJ1-4; 8 bases align to TRBD1. J was trimmed by 6 bases and V by 0 bases; bases with no gene match: 4. The CDR3 is 15 residues long. Germline lookup yields CDR1 SGHRS and CDR2 YFSETQ. The CDR3 protein is CASSLVAGGYEKLFF. Here the CDR3 DNA reads TGCGCCAGCAGCTTGGTTGCAGGGGGCTATGAAAAACTGTTTTTT.

The J gene is TRBJ2-2, the V gene TRBV5-1, with D possibly being TRBD2 (6 bases). The CDR3 totals 16 residues. Per the germline V gene, CDR1 is SGHRS and CDR2 is YFSETQ. The V end lost 0 bases, the J end lost 0 bases, and 9 bases lay between the germline ends. CDR3 residues: CASSLGTTTNTGELFF. The DNA of the CDR3 is TGCGCCAGCAGCTTGGGGACTACAACGAACACCGGGGAGCTGTTTTTT. Together with reference TRBV5-1 and TRBJ2-2, the CDR3 gives the full variable domain: KAGVTQTPRYLIKTRGQQVTLSCSPISGHRSVSWYQQTPGQGLQFLFEYFSETQRNKGNFPGRFSGRQFSNSRSEMNVSTLELGDSALYLCASSLGTTTNTGELFFGEGSRLTVL.

The J gene is TRBJ1-1, the V gene TRBV28; D is unclear. Germline CDR1 MDHEN, CDR2 SYDVKM. Trimming shortened V by 5 bases and J by 0 bases, and 7 bases separated the two germline ends. The CDR3 covers 13 residues. CDR3 sequence reads: CASSQQMNTEAFF. CDR3 DNA: TGTGCCAGCAGTCAACAGATGAACACTGAAGCTTTCTTT. Complete variable domain (other parts from reference TRBV28 and TRBJ1-1): DVKVTQSSRYLVKRTGEKVFLECVQDMDHENMFWYRQDPGLGLRLIYFSYDVKMKEKGDIPEGYSVSREKKERFSLILESASTNQTSMYLCASSQQMNTEAFFGQGTRLTVV.

The genes are TRBV29-1 and TRBJ2-1; D perhaps matches TRBD2 (5 bases). The V end was cut by 8 bases, the J end by 4 bases, with 9 bases between. Germline CDR1 and CDR2: SQVTM and ANQGSEA. The CDR3 is made up of 11 amino acids. CDR3 loop: CSSTRYNEQFF. CDR3 nucleotide sequence: TGCAGCTCCACTAGATACAATGAGCAGTTCTTC.

The chain carries TRBV6-4 and TRBJ2-7; 7 nucleotides line up with TRBD2. Trimming cost V 8 bases and J 3 bases; bases outside gene matches: 13. From germline, CDR1 is MRHNA and CDR2 SNTAGT. This CDR3 is built from 15 residues. For the CDR3, the DNA is TGTGCCAGCTCCGTTGAGGGAGGGGCTCTCTACGAGCAGTACTTC. Encoded protein: CASSVEGGALYEQYF.